The next 17 T cell receptor beta chains were all read from a single sample in a study of blood T cell repertoires in COVID-19. Generated by immunoSEQ multiplex PCR, the TCRdb table keeps only in-frame clones and is missing some. The sample has 110,000 to 150,000 clones; just under 90% are singletons. Material: peripheral blood. The receptors originated from a middle-aged woman with acute or convalescent COVID-19.

V and J are TRBV30 and TRBJ2-7; 12 bases are a match to TRBD1. The CDR3 consists of 15 residues. J gave up 6 bases and V 0 bases, and 6 bases lay outside the gene matches. Germline CDR1 and CDR2: GTSNPN and SVGIG (reference sequence). The CDR3 protein is CAWSVGGQGATEQYF. In DNA, the CDR3 is TGTGCCTGGAGTGTAGGGGGACAGGGGGCAACCGAGCAGTACTTC.

This rearrangement joins TRBV19 to TRBJ2-5; 10 bases match TRBD1. The germline V gene has CDR1 LNHDA and CDR2 SQIVND (reference sequence). Trimming removed 6 bases from V and 4 bases from J; junction bases left unmatched: 11. The CDR3 is 16 residues long. CDR3 amino acids: CASSLTGTGVGETQYF. The CDR3 region has the DNA TGTGCCAGTAGCCTGACCGGGACAGGGGTTGGAGAGACCCAGTACTTC.

The V and J genes are TRBV7-9 and TRBJ1-2, with D maybe TRBD1 (5 bases). The V and J ends lost 8 bases and 8 bases respectively, with 12 bases between them. This CDR3 has 11 amino acids. Per the germline V gene, CDR1 is SEHNR and CDR2 is FQNEAQ (reference sequence). CDR3 loop: CASGGGDGYTF. The CDR3 DNA reads as TGTGCCAGCGGTGGGGGGGACGGCTACACCTTC.

The V gene is TRBV19, the J gene TRBJ2-2, with 8 bases identical to TRBD2. This CDR3 is 14 amino acids long. Germline lookup yields CDR1 LNHDA and CDR2 SQIVND (reference sequence). The trim removed 2 bases at V and 6 bases at J, leaving 2 bases unmatched. The chain's CDR3 is CASSITGGAGELFF. As DNA, the CDR3 is TGTGCCAGTAGTATAACGGGAGGGGCCGGGGAGCTGTTTTTT.

The V and J genes are TRBV4-3 and TRBJ1-6; a weak D match, TRBD1 (5 bases). This CDR3 comprises 16 residues. CDR1 is LGHNA, CDR2 YSLEER, per germline. Trimming pared 4 bases from V and 3 bases from J, leaving 13 bases between. Written as DNA, the CDR3 is TGCGCCAGCAGCCGCGGGGGGGATTTCTATAATTCACCCCTCCACTTT. Amino acids: CASSRGGDFYNSPLHF.

The CDR3 reads CASRIAGPNTGELFF. CDR3 sequence (DNA): TGTGCCAGCAGGATAGCGGGCCCGAACACCGGGGAGCTGTTTTTT. V is TRBV6-5 and J is TRBJ2-2; 7 bases are shared with TRBD2. CDR1 is MNHEY and CDR2 is SVGAGI in the germline V gene. The CDR3 runs to 15 residues. V lost 6 bases, J lost 0 bases, and 4 bases stayed unmatched.

The chain has TRBV3-1 (or the pseudogene TRBV3-2) and TRBJ2-3, with 9 bases fitting TRBD1. With V trimmed by 2 bases and J by 4 bases, 7 bases remained unmatched. The CDR3 loop spans 16 amino acids. Per the germline V gene, CDR1 is LGHDT and CDR2 is YNNKEL (reference sequence). CDR3 residues: CASSQTGTGFPDTQYF. As DNA, the CDR3 is TGTGCCAGCAGCCAAACCGGGACAGGGTTCCCAGATACGCAGTATTTT.

This sequence joins TRBV3-1 (or the pseudogene TRBV3-2) and TRBJ1-3, with D uncertain. Looked up from germline, CDR1 is LGHDT and CDR2 is YNNKEL (reference sequence). This CDR3 has 17 amino acids. V dropped 1 base and J dropped 0 bases, with 13 bases sitting between them. For the CDR3, the DNA is TGTGCCAGCAGCCAAGTAACCAGTCCCCGCTCTGGAAACACCATATATTTT. This sequence encodes CASSQVTSPRSGNTIYF.

The CDR3 DNA reads TGTGCCACGGGGGTCCCGGGACAGGGCACTGAAGCTTTCTTT. Translation gives CATGVPGQGTEAFF. This chain joins TRBV10-3 and TRBJ1-1; 9 positions match TRBD1. In germline, CDR1 is ENHRY, CDR2 SYGVKD. There are 14 residues in the CDR3. V trimming: 10 bases; J trimming: 4 bases; junction bases outside the gene matches: 10.

The chain recombines TRBV9 with TRBJ1-2; D uncertain. The V gene's germline CDR1 is SGDLS and CDR2 YYNGEE. Trimming shortened V by 4 bases and J by 5 bases, and 9 bases separated the two germline ends. The CDR3 contains 12 residues. The CDR3 nucleotides read TGTGCCAGCAGCCCTAGTTCGTATGGCTACACCTTC. Its protein is CASSPSSYGYTF. Full variable domain (outside the CDR3, taken from reference TRBV9 and TRBJ1-2): DSGVTQTPKHLITATGQRVTLRCSPRSGDLSVYWYQQSLDQGLQFLIQYYNGEERAKGNILERFSAQQFPDLHSELNLSSLELGDSALYFCASSPSSYGYTFGSGTRLTVV.

The chain combines TRBV7-2 with TRBJ2-7, with D unresolved. V was clipped by 4 bases and J by 3 bases, with 10 bases between them. The CDR3 extends over 13 amino acids. The germline V gene encodes CDR1 SGHTA and CDR2 FQGNSA. This CDR3 reads CASSSDWIYEQYF. In DNA form, the CDR3 reads TGTGCCAGCAGCTCTGACTGGATCTACGAGCAGTACTTC.

V and J are TRBV4-2 and TRBJ2-7; tentatively, D is TRBD2 (5 bases). CDR1 is LGHNA and CDR2 is YNFKEQ in the germline V gene. Trimming removed 5 bases at V and 1 base at J, with 15 bases between. CDR3 length: 15 amino acids. CDR3 DNA: TGTGCCAGCAGCACGACCTCCAGCGGTTCCTACGAGCAGTACTTC. It translates to CASSTTSSGSYEQYF.

This sequence joins TRBV7-2 and TRBJ2-7; possibly TRBD1 for D (5 bases). The V end was cut by 1 base, the J end by 3 bases, with 13 bases between. The CDR3 consists of 15 residues. Per the germline V gene, CDR1 is SGHTA and CDR2 is FQGNSA. CDR3 nucleotides: TGTGCCAGCAGCTTAGGATCCGACAGCTACTACGAGCAGTACTTC. Translated, it gives CASSLGSDSYYEQYF.

The V gene is TRBV29-1, the J gene TRBJ1-1, with TRBD1 identical over 8 bases. CDR1 SQVTM and CDR2 ANQGSEA come from the germline V gene. The CDR3 sequence is 14 residues long. The V and J ends lost 0 bases and 4 bases, in that order; junction bases with no gene match: 4. The CDR3 here is CSVEDRGLGTEAFF. The DNA for the CDR3 is TGCAGCGTTGAAGACAGGGGGCTCGGCACTGAAGCTTTCTTT.

The V and J genes are TRBV28 and TRBJ1-5; tentatively, D is TRBD1 (5 bases). V gave up 1 base and J gave up 0 bases, with 16 bases separating them. This CDR3 comprises 18 residues. CDR1 and CDR2 (germline): MDHEN, SYDVKM. The CDR3 reads CASSLSGVGTYSNQPQHF. The DNA for the CDR3 is TGTGCCAGCAGTTTATCGGGGGTGGGCACATATAGCAATCAGCCCCAGCATTTT.

The V gene is TRBV6-2 or TRBV6-3, the J gene TRBJ1-6; D gene uncertain. Trimming stripped 7 bases from V and 7 bases from J, with 17 bases between. The CDR3 runs 15 residues. Germline V lookup: CDR1 MNHEY, CDR2 SVGEGT. The DNA of the CDR3 is TGTGCCAGCACCCCCCAGGCACTGAGAAATTCACCCCTCCACTTT. It encodes CASTPQALRNSPLHF.

The genes are TRBV29-1 and TRBJ2-5, with D maybe TRBD2 (5 bases). From germline, CDR1 is SQVTM and CDR2 ANQGSEA. V was clipped by 6 bases and J by 0 bases, with 11 bases between them. CDR3 length: 13 residues. CDR3 protein: CSVGEGYQETQYF. CDR3 DNA sequence: TGCAGCGTGGGAGAGGGATACCAAGAGACCCAGTACTTC.